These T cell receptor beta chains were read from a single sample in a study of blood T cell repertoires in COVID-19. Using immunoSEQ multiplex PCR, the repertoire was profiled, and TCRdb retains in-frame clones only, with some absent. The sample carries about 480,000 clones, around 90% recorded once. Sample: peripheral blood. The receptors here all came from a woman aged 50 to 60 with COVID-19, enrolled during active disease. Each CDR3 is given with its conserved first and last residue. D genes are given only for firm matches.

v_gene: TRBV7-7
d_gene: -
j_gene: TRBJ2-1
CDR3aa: CASSPRVDGSSYNEQFF
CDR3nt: TGTGCCAGCAGCCCCCGGGTAGACGGAAGCTCCTACAATGAGCAGTTCTTC

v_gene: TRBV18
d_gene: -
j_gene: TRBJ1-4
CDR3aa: CASSPKQGWGEKLFF
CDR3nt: TGTGCCAGCTCACCCAAACAGGGTTGGGGTGAAAAACTGTTTTTT

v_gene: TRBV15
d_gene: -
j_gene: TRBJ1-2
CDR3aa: CATSPTREGSLIGGYTF
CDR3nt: TGTGCCACCAGCCCCACCCGGGAGGGGTCCCTTATCGGGGGCTACACCTTC

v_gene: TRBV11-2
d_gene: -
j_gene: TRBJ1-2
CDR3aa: CASSLRRASYGYTF
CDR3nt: TGTGCCAGCAGCTTAAGGCGGGCCTCCTATGGCTACACCTTC

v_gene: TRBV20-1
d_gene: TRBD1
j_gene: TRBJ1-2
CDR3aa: CSASQQGNYGYTF
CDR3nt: TGCAGTGCTAGTCAACAGGGGAACTATGGCTACACCTTC

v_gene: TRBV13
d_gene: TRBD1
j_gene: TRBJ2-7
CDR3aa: CASSLRDSSYEQYF
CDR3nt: TGTGCCAGCAGCTTACGGGACAGCTCCTACGAGCAGTACTTC

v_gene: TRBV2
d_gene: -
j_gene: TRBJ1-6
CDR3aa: CASSEGTAAGRALHF
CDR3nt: TGTGCCAGCAGTGAAGGGACAGCCGCAGGAAGGGCCCTCCACTTT

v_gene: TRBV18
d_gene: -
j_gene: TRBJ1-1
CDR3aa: CASSPSLQMNTEAFF
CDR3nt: TGTGCCAGCTCACCAAGCCTACAGATGAACACTGAAGCTTTCTTT

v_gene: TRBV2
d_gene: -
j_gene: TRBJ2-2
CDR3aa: CARRTDNTGELFF
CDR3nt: TGTGCCAGAAGGACAGACAACACCGGGGAGCTGTTTTTT

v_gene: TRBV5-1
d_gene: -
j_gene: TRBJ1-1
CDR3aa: CASSLGLQNTEAFF
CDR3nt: TGCGCCAGCAGCTTGGGACTGCAAAACACTGAAGCTTTCTTT